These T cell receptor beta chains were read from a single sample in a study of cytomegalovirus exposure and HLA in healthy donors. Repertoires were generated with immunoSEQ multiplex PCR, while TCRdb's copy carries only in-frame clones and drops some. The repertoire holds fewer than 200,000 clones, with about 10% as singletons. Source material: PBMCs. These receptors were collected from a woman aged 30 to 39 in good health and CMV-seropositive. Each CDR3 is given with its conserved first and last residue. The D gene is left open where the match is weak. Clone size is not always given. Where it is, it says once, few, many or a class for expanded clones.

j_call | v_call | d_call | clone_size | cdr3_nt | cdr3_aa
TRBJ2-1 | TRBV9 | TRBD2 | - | TGTGCCAGCAGCGCCGCTAGCGGGAGTTACAATGAGCAGTTCTTC | CASSAASGSYNEQFF
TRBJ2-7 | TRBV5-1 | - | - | TGCGCCAGCAGAGAGCACTACGAGCAGTACTTC | CASREHYEQYF
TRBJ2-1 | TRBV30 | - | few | TGTGCCGGGTCGGGGGACAATGAGCAGTTCTTC | CAGSGDNEQFF
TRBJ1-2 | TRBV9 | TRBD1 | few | TGTGCCAGCAGCGCCATGGGCGGGACAGCGGTGAATGGCTACACCTTC | CASSAMGGTAVNGYTF
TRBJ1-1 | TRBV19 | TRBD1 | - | TGTGCCAGTAGTGCGGAGGGACAGCCGAACACTGAAGCTTTCTTT | CASSAEGQPNTEAFF
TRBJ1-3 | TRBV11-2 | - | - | TGTGCCAGCAGCTTAGATCTGGCTGTCTCTGGAAACACCATATATTTT | CASSLDLAVSGNTIYF
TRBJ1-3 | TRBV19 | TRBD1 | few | TGTGCCAGTAGTCCCCGGGACAGGGGGTCGACTGGAAACACCATATATTTT | CASSPRDRGSTGNTIYF
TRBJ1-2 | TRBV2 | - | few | TGTGCCAGCAGTCTTCTTGACCCGGGAGGCTACACCTTC | CASSLLDPGGYTF
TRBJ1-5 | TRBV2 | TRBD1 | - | TGTGCCAGCAGTTTGACGGACAGGGCGCAGCCCCAGCATTTT | CASSLTDRAQPQHF
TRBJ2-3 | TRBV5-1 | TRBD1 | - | TGCGCCAGCAGCCTGACAGGGGGCGCGACAGATACGCAGTATTTT | CASSLTGGATDTQYF
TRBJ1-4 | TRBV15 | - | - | TGTGCCACCAGCAGAGATCTTGCCGGGATTAATGAAAAACTGTTTTTT | CATSRDLAGINEKLFF
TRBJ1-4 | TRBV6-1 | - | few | TGTGCCAGCAGTGAAGGAACTACAACTAATGAAAAACTGTTTTTT | CASSEGTTTNEKLFF
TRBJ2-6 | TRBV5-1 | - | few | TGCGCCAGCAGTATACGTTCAGGGAACGTCCTGACTTTC | CASSIRSGNVLTF
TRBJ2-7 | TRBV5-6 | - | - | TGTGCCAGCAGCTACCTTCCGGCGGTTTCCTACGAGCAGTACTTC | CASSYLPAVSYEQYF
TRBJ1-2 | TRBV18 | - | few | TGTGCCAGCTCACCCCGACAGGAGGATGGCTACACCTTC | CASSPRQEDGYTF
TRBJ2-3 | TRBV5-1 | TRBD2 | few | TGCGCCAGCAGCCCCCAACCGCGGGAGGCTCAAGATACGCAGTATTTT | CASSPQPREAQDTQYF
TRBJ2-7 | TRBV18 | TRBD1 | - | TGTGCCAGCTCACGGACAGGGGGCTACGAGCAGTACTTC | CASSRTGGYEQYF
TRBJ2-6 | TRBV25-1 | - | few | TGTGCCAGCAGTACGCGATCCGGGGCCAACGTCCTGACTTTC | CASSTRSGANVLTF
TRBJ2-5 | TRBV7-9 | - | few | TGTGCCAGCAGCTTTGGCGGGGGCCACCCCCAGTACTTC | CASSFGGGHPQYF
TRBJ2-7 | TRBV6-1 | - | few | TGTGCCAGCGTCCAGGGAAACAGTTACTACGAGCAGTACTTC | CASVQGNSYYEQYF
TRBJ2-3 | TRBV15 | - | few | TGTGCCACCAGCAGCCGGGAATCCTATACGCAGTATTTT | CATSSRESYTQYF
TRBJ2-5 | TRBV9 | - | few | TGTGCCAGCAGCTCGCTCGGGAGTTGGGAGACCCAGTACTTC | CASSSLGSWETQYF
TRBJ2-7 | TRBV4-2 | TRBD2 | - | TGTGCCAGCAGCCAAGATGGGACTAGCGGGAGAAGAGCAAAGCAGTACTTC | CASSQDGTSGRRAKQYF
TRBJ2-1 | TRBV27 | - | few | TGTGCCAGCAGTTTTAACGGATTCAGGGACAATGAGCAGTTCTTC | CASSFNGFRDNEQFF
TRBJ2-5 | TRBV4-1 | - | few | TGCGCCAGCAGCCAAGATCGAGGCTCCCGAGAGACCCAGTACTTC | CASSQDRGSRETQYF
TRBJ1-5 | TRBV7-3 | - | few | TGTGCCAGCAGCTTAATGCCAGGGGATCAGCCCCAGCATTTT | CASSLMPGDQPQHF
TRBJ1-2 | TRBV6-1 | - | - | TGTGCCACCCTTTCAGTCGGGATCCGCTATGGCTACACCTTC | CATLSVGIRYGYTF
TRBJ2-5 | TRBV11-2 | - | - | TGTGCCAGCAGCTTAGGCAGGGGCGTAAAAGAGACCCAGTACTTC | CASSLGRGVKETQYF
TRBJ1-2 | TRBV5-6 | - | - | TGTGCCAGCAGCCCGGGAACCTATGGCTACACCTTC | CASSPGTYGYTF
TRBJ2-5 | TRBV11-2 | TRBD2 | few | TGTGCCAGCAGCTTACGTCCGGGAGGAGAGACCCAGTACTTC | CASSLRPGGETQYF
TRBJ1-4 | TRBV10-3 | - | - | TGTGCCATCAGTGAAGGAAGTGGTGGCAGGGCTAATGAAAAACTGTTTTTT | CAISEGSGGRANEKLFF
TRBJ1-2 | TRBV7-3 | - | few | TGTGCCAGCAGCTTCGGCCAGGGGGGCTACACCTTC | CASSFGQGGYTF
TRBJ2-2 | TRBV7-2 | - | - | TGTGCCAGCAGCACGACGGTGCCAGGGCCGAACACCGGGGAGCTGTTTTTT | CASSTTVPGPNTGELFF
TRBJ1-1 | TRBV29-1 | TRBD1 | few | TGCAGCGTATGGACAGGCGAGAACACTGAAGCTTTCTTT | CSVWTGENTEAFF
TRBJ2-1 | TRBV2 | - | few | TGTGCCAGCACCCCACAGGGTAATGAGCAGTTCTTC | CASTPQGNEQFF
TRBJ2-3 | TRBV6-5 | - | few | TGTGCCAGCAGTCTTCGAGAGGGTAGCACAGATACGCAGTATTTT | CASSLREGSTDTQYF
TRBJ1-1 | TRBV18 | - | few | TGTGCCAGCTCAGCGACACAGGTTTGGGTAGGCACTGAAGCTTTCTTT | CASSATQVWVGTEAFF
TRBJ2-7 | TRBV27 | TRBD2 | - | TGTGCCAGCAAGGCGGGAGAGTACTACGAGCAGTACTTC | CASKAGEYYEQYF
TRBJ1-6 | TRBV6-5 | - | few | TGTGCCAGCAGTTACTCGGGCTTGTCTAGCTCACCCCTCCACTTT | CASSYSGLSSSPLHF
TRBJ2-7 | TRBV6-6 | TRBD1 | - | TGTGCCAGCAGTATGGGACAGAGCTCCTACGAGCAGTACTTC | CASSMGQSSYEQYF
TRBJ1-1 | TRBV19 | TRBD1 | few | TGTGCCAGTAGTATAGTTCCAGGGGGCGGCACTGAAGCTTTCTTT | CASSIVPGGGTEAFF
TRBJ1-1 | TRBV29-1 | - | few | TGCAGCGTTGTGGAACCGACAGACTTGGACACTGAAGCTTTCTTT | CSVVEPTDLDTEAFF
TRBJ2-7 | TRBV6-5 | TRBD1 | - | TGTGCCACCAACCGGGACAGGGGCTACGAGCAGTACTTC | CATNRDRGYEQYF
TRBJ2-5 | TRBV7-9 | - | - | TGTGCCAGCAGCTTAGGGGCAGGGAGGGAGACCCAGTACTTC | CASSLGAGRETQYF
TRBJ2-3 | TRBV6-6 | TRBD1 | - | TGTGCCAGCCGTAAGACAGGGAGCACAGATACGCAGTATTTT | CASRKTGSTDTQYF
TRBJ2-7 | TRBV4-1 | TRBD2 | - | TGCGCCAGCAGCCAAGGCCAAACCGGGACTAGCGGGTCCTGCGAGCAGTACTTC | CASSQGQTGTSGSCEQYF
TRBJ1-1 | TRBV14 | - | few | TGTGCCAGCAGACGCCTCAGGGGCACTGAAGCTTTCTTT | CASRRLRGTEAFF
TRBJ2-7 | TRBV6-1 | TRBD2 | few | TGTGCCAGCAGTGAAGCGATGGCTAGCGGATCCTACGAGCAGTACTTC | CASSEAMASGSYEQYF
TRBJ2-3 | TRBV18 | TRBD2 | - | TGTGCCAGCTCACCACGTTCTAGCGGGAGAGTAACAGATACGCAGTATTTT | CASSPRSSGRVTDTQYF
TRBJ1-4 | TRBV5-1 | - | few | TGCGCCAGCAGCTTGTACAATAATGAAAAACTGTTTTTT | CASSLYNNEKLFF
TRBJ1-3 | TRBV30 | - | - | TGTGCCTGGAGTCTCGTCGGGGGAAACACCATATATTTT | CAWSLVGGNTIYF
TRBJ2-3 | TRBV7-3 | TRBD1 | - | TGTGCCAGCAGCAGAGGACAGGGGGGCACAGATACGCAGTATTTT | CASSRGQGGTDTQYF